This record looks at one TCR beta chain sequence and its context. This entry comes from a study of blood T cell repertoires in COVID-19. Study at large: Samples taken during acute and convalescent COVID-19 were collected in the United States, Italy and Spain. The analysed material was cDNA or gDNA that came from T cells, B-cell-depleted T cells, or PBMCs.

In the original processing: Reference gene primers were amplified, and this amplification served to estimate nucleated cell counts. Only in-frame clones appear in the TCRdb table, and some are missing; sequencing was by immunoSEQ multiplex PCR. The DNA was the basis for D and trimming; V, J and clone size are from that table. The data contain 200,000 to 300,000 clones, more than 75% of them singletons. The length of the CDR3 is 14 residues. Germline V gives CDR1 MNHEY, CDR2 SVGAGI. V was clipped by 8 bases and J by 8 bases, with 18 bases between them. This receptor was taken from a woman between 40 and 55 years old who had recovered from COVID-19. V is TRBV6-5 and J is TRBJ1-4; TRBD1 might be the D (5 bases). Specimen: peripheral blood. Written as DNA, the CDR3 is TGTGCCAGCGGATCCTGGGGGGATGGGGAAAAACTGTTTTTT. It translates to CASGSWGDGEKLFF.